Listed here are 24 T cell receptor beta chains from one sample, sequenced in a study of cytomegalovirus exposure and HLA in healthy donors. Method: immunoSEQ multiplex PCR; TCRdb's copy keeps in-frame clones and lacks some. The sample has approximately 160,000 clones; roughly nine tenths are singletons. Sequences were obtained from PBMCs. The receptors here all came from a woman aged 18-29 years in good health and CMV-seropositive.

The genes are TRBV7-9 and TRBJ2-2, with TRBD2 matching 8 bases. Germline lookup yields CDR1 SEHNR and CDR2 FQNEAQ (reference sequence). The V segment lost 3 bases and the J segment 0 bases; nucleotides outside the gene matches: 6. This CDR3 has 17 residues. Here the CDR3 DNA reads TGTGCCAGCAGCTTTAGCGGGACTTCTGCGAACACCGGGGAGCTGTTTTTT. This translates into CASSFSGTSANTGELFF.

The J gene is TRBJ1-1, the V gene TRBV11-3, with 7 bases fitting TRBD1. From germline, CDR1 is SGHNT and CDR2 YENEEA. The CDR3 extends over 14 amino acids. V trimming: 5 bases; J trimming: 2 bases; junction bases outside the gene matches: 5. The CDR3 here is CASSGDRANTEAFF. The CDR3 DNA reads TGTGCCAGCAGCGGCGACAGGGCTAACACTGAAGCTTTCTTT. Together with reference TRBV11-3 and TRBJ1-1, the CDR3 gives the full variable domain: EAGVVQSPRYKIIEKKQPVAFWCNPISGHNTLYWYLQNLGQGPELLIRYENEEAVDDSQLPKDRFSAERLKGVDSTLKIQPAELGDSAVYLCASSGDRANTEAFFGQGTRLTVV.

V is TRBV7-9 and J is TRBJ1-4; 9 bases match TRBD1. The CDR3 spans 14 residues. V was pared by 4 bases and J by 7 bases, with 4 bases of the junction left unmatched. Germline V gene lookup returns CDR1 SEHNR and CDR2 FQNEAQ (reference sequence). The CDR3 DNA is TGTGCCAGCAGCTCGGGGACAGGGATTGAAAAACTGTTTTTT. Translating it yields CASSSGTGIEKLFF.

This clone appeared a single time. The chain's CDR3 is CASSPLLTTNEKLFF. As DNA, the CDR3 is TGTGCCAGCAGCCCTCTATTAACAACTAATGAAAAACTGTTTTTT. This rearrangement joins TRBV7-2 to TRBJ1-4; D gene ambiguous. Germline V lookup: CDR1 SGHTA, CDR2 FQGNSA. This CDR3 spans 15 amino acids. The V end lost 5 bases, the J end lost 0 bases, and 10 bases lay between the germline ends.

V and J are TRBV15 and TRBJ1-5; D is uncertain. The CDR3 has 15 amino acids. Trimming removed 0 bases at V and 6 bases at J, with 12 bases between. Germline-derived CDR1 and CDR2 are LNHNV and YYDKDF (reference sequence). The CDR3 loop reads CATSRELGGGQPQHF. The CDR3 bases are TGTGCCACCAGCAGAGAACTTGGAGGTGGTCAGCCCCAGCATTTT.

The chain has TRBV6-4 and TRBJ2-7, with D possibly matching TRBD2 (6 bases). V was cut by 6 bases and J by 6 bases, with 18 bases left in between. Germline lookup yields CDR1 MRHNA and CDR2 SNTAGT. The CDR3 runs 14 residues. The CDR3 DNA reads as TGTGCCAGCAGCCGAGAGTTTGGGGGGAGCGAGCAGTACTTC. Translation: CASSREFGGSEQYF.

J is TRBJ2-3 and V is TRBV30, with 7 bases fitting TRBD2. This CDR3 has 12 amino acids. Germline assignment: CDR1 GTSNPN and CDR2 SVGIG (reference sequence). The V and J ends lost 0 bases and 11 bases, in that order; junction bases with no gene match: 5. The CDR3 reads CAWSVQAGRQYF. The DNA of the CDR3 is TGTGCCTGGAGTGTTCAAGCGGGAAGGCAGTATTTT.

In this sample, this clone turned up once. The rearrangement links TRBV15 to TRBJ2-5, with 9 bases that match TRBD2. Germline CDR1 and CDR2: LNHNV and YYDKDF (reference sequence). CDR3 length: 17 amino acids. Trimming at V came to 3 bases and at J to 2 bases, leaving 10 bases not matched to a gene. CDR3 residues: CATSRGAVTSGQETQYF. CDR3 DNA: TGTGCCACCAGCAGGGGAGCCGTGACTAGCGGTCAAGAGACCCAGTACTTC.

V gene TRBV28 combines with J gene TRBJ2-3, with 8 bases matching TRBD1. V gave up 5 bases and J gave up 5 bases; unmatched junction bases: 18. The CDR3 contains 18 residues. Germline values: CDR1 MDHEN, CDR2 SYDVKM. The CDR3 bases are TGTGCCAGCAGTCTATCCAGAGCCCAGGGGGCGCAAGGAGATACGCAGTATTTT. Translating gives CASSLSRAQGAQGDTQYF.

This clone was observed a single time. This chain uses TRBV4-1 with TRBJ2-3, with 9 bases lining up with TRBD2. CDR3 length: 16 residues. J gave up 2 bases and V 2 bases, and 5 bases lay outside the gene matches. Germline lookup yields CDR1 MGHRA and CDR2 YSYEKL. The chain's CDR3 is CASSQPREGATDTQYF. CDR3 DNA sequence: TGCGCCAGCAGCCAACCGCGGGAGGGAGCCACAGATACGCAGTATTTT.

The chain has TRBV7-9 and TRBJ1-1, with D possibly matching TRBD1 (6 bases). The CDR3 is made up of 16 amino acids. Germline V gene data show CDR1 as SEHNR and CDR2 as FQNEAQ (reference sequence). Trimming pared 2 bases from V and 2 bases from J, leaving 15 bases between. The CDR3 sequence: CASSLQGGGDNTEAFF. The CDR3 nucleotides are TGTGCCAGCAGCTTACAAGGGGGTGGGGATAACACTGAAGCTTTCTTT.

V and J are TRBV5-1 and TRBJ2-2; the match to TRBD2 covers 11 bases. CDR1 and CDR2 from the germline V gene are SGHRS and YFSETQ. This CDR3 comprises 16 residues. V gave up 1 base and J gave up 7 bases; unmatched junction bases: 6. The CDR3 DNA sequence: TGCGCCAGCAGCTTGATAGCGGGAGGGCGAAACGGGGAGCTGTTTTTT. Protein sequence: CASSLIAGGRNGELFF.

The rearrangement links TRBV7-9 to TRBJ2-7, with a weak D call TRBD2 (6 bases). The V end was cut by 5 bases, the J end by 3 bases, with 20 bases between. The CDR3 length is 16 residues. Germline CDR1 is SEHNR and CDR2 is FQNEAQ (reference sequence). The CDR3 DNA reads TGTGCCAGCAGCCTCACCCCAGTGGGACTTCTCTACGAGCAGTACTTC. Its translation: CASSLTPVGLLYEQYF.

This chain connects TRBV7-9 to TRBJ2-3, with a possible D match to TRBD2 (5 bases). The CDR3 contains 14 residues. Trimming stripped 5 bases from V and 5 bases from J, with 14 bases between. Looked up from germline, CDR1 is SEHNR and CDR2 is FQNEAQ (reference sequence). Here the CDR3 DNA reads TGTGCCAGCAGCCCACCCTCTAGCCGAGATACGCAGTATTTT. The encoded protein is CASSPPSSRDTQYF.

V is TRBV6-4 and J is TRBJ2-1; 7 positions match TRBD2. With V trimmed by 2 bases and J by 6 bases, 13 bases remained unmatched. CDR3 size: 17 residues. Germline-derived CDR1 and CDR2 are MRHNA and SNTAGT. The chain's CDR3 is CASSDGVRAGSVNEQFF. The CDR3 DNA is TGTGCCAGCAGTGACGGGGTTCGAGCGGGATCCGTCAATGAGCAGTTCTTC.

The CDR3 DNA sequence: TGCAGCGTTTTGCAGGACACCGGGGAGCTGTTTTTT. Its translation is CSVLQDTGELFF. This rearrangement joins TRBV29-1 to TRBJ2-2; no reliable D call. Germline lookup yields CDR1 SQVTM and CDR2 ANQGSEA. Trimming removed 5 bases from V and 3 bases from J, with 7 bases in between. The CDR3 runs to 12 residues.

The chain employs TRBV30 and TRBJ2-7; D possibly corresponds to TRBD2 (7 bases). The V gene's germline CDR1 is GTSNPN and CDR2 SVGIG (reference sequence). The CDR3 covers 12 residues. Trimming removed 3 bases from V and 7 bases from J, with 13 bases in between. CDR3: CAWSRGGREQYF. Written as DNA, the CDR3 is TGTGCCTGGAGCAGGGGAGGGCGAGAGCAGTACTTC.

The genes are TRBV4-3 and TRBJ2-7; tentatively, D is TRBD2 (5 bases). This CDR3 has 15 residues. Germline CDR1 is LGHNA and CDR2 is YSLEER. V gave up 1 base and J gave up 1 base, with 11 bases separating them. The CDR3 DNA reads TGCGCCAGCAGCCAAGGATTTGGGGAGTCCTACGAGCAGTACTTC. Protein: CASSQGFGESYEQYF.

The chain has TRBV6-1 and TRBJ1-3, with TRBD1 as a possible D gene (5 bases). The ends were cut back, 8 bases at V and 5 bases at J, with 16 bases in the middle. The CDR3 runs to 14 residues. From germline, CDR1 is MNHNS and CDR2 SASEGT. The DNA of the CDR3 is TGTGCCAGCTCCGTTATGTGGGGCCGAAACACCATATATTTT. Encoded protein: CASSVMWGRNTIYF.

This rearrangement joins TRBV6-4 to TRBJ1-1, with 10 nucleotides matching TRBD1. V lost 8 bases, J lost 5 bases, and 11 bases stayed unmatched. Germline V lookup: CDR1 MRHNA, CDR2 SNTAGT. CDR3 size: 15 residues. The CDR3 region has the DNA TGTGCCAGCCCCGGGACAGGGGACAGGGGTACTGAAGCTTTCTTT. This gives the protein CASPGTGDRGTEAFF.

J is TRBJ2-5 and V is TRBV5-1; weak D call: TRBD2 (6 bases). CDR1 and CDR2 from the germline V gene are SGHRS and YFSETQ. This CDR3 is built from 16 residues. Between the trimmed V and J ends, which lost 4 bases and 4 bases, there was a span of 20 bases. The CDR3 spells CASSPAPGVVGETQYF. CDR3 in DNA: TGCGCCAGCAGCCCCGCCCCGGGAGTCGTCGGAGAGACCCAGTACTTC.

This clone was recorded only once. The chain is built from TRBV30 and TRBJ2-7; the D gene is possibly TRBD2 (6 bases). The CDR3 length is 14 residues. Trimming removed 0 bases from V and 3 bases from J, with 12 bases in between. The germline CDR1 and CDR2 sequences are GTSNPN and SVGIG (reference sequence). CDR3 region: CAWSVGDLYYEQYF. The CDR3, as DNA: TGTGCCTGGAGTGTAGGGGACTTATACTACGAGCAGTACTTC.

This rearrangement joins TRBV2 to TRBJ1-5; perhaps TRBD1 as D (6 bases). The CDR3 is made up of 13 amino acids. Per the germline V gene, CDR1 is SNHLY and CDR2 is FYNNEI. Deletions cut 6 bases from V and 3 bases from J, with 9 bases between. Here the CDR3 reads CASRTGPNQPQHF. CDR3 coding DNA: TGTGCCAGCAGGACAGGTCCCAATCAGCCCCAGCATTTT.

The rearrangement joins TRBV23-1 to TRBJ2-3; D is undetermined. TRBV23-1 is classed as an ORF, of uncertain function. The CDR3 has 14 amino acids. V dropped 0 bases and J dropped 6 bases, with 10 bases sitting between them. The DNA for the CDR3 is TGCGCCAGCAGTCAATCTTCCTCCAGGGATACGCAGTATTTT. The encoded protein is CASSQSSSRDTQYF.